Reported below is one T cell receptor (beta chain). This sample was included in a study of blood T cell repertoires in COVID-19. Study at large: The samples span acute and convalescent COVID-19 from the United States, Italy and Spain. Nucleic acid was either cDNA or gDNA, and it came from T cells, B-cell-depleted T cells, or PBMCs.

In the original analysis: Quantification of nucleated cells was approximated via reference gene primer amplification. Repertoires were generated with immunoSEQ multiplex PCR, while TCRdb's copy carries only in-frame clones and drops some. Clone size and the V and J calls come from that table; the DNA yielded D and trimming. The sample includes about 150,000 clones, approximately 80% seen only once; the top ten take about 8%. Germline V gene sequence: CDR1 SGHRS, CDR2 YFSETQ. The CDR3 has 16 amino acids. J lost 1 base, V lost 2 bases, and 4 bases had no gene match. Sequenced material: peripheral blood. V is TRBV5-1 and J is TRBJ2-5, with 11 positions matching TRBD2. The receptor comes from a woman aged 55 to 70 with active or convalescent COVID-19. The CDR3 reads CASSFRGTSGQETQYF. CDR3 DNA: TGCGCCAGCAGCTTTAGGGGGACTAGCGGCCAAGAGACCCAGTACTTC.